In this sample, the clone carrying this TCR beta chain turned up once. Its antigen remains unidentified. Repertoires were generated with immunoSEQ multiplex PCR, while TCRdb's copy carries only in-frame clones and drops some. The sample has around 56,000 clones, 70% to 80% seen once. The data are from a study of vaccination effects on CD4 cells after COVID-19. Turning to the study itself: Of the BNT162b2 and mRNA-1273 vaccines, participants received two doses of one or the other. Wells of a few million PBMC each were grown with about 9.5 IU/ml IL-2 and 9 to 10 ug/ml peptides.

Investigators separated out CD4+ T cells once 10 days of culture had passed. The study's findings and limits: Cross-reactivity toward common cold coronaviruses was confined to only 1 of 255 vaccine-induced clones in healthy vaccinees.

This TCR was sampled from a human donor who received a COVID-19 vaccine. Sample: CD4+ T cells from PBMCs cultured without peptide, taken before COVID-19 vaccination.

The CDR3 nucleotides read TGTGCCAGCAGCTTAGAGGCACAGGGGGCCCTCAATGAGCAGTTCTTC. Translating it yields CASSLEAQGALNEQFF. V is TRBV7-2 and J is TRBJ2-1, with TRBD1 matching 9 bases. This CDR3 comprises 16 residues. Germline V lookup: CDR1 SGHTA, CDR2 FQGNSA. Trimming took 1 base from V and 6 from J; bases not matched to a gene: 7. The entire variable domain, with the rest obtained from reference TRBV7-2 and TRBJ2-1, is as follows: GAGVSQSPSNKVTEKGKDVELRCDPISGHTALYWYRQSLGQGLEFLIYFQGNSAPDKSGLPSDRFSAERTGGSVSTLTIQRTQQEDSAVYLCASSLEAQGALNEQFFGPGTRLTVL.